This is a list of T cell receptor beta chains from one sample in a study of blood T cell repertoires in COVID-19. The repertoire was sequenced with immunoSEQ multiplex PCR; TCRdb's copy has only in-frame clones and lacks some. The repertoire has a few hundred thousand clones, 80% to 95% of them found once; the top ten carry 15% to 20%. Sequencing was done on a sample of PBMCs or T cells enriched from blood (not recorded which). The receptors here all came from a woman aged 25 to 45 who had recovered from COVID-19. Each CDR3 is given with its conserved first and last residue. The D gene is left open where the match is weak. Expanded clones get a size class; other rows say once, few or many, or leave the size out.

.	.	TRBJ1-5	TRBV19	TGTGCCAGTAGTACAACGTGGGGGCCTTCGAAACAGCCCCAGCATTTT	CASSTTWGPSKQPQHF
TRBD1	once	TRBJ1-2	TRBV6-5	TGTGCCAGCAGGCGCACAGGGGGTTCGCCCTATGGCTACACCTTC	CASRRTGGSPYGYTF
TRBD2	.	TRBJ2-5	TRBV27	TGTGCCAGCAGTCCCGGACTAGCGTCACAAGAGACCCAGTACTTC	CASSPGLASQETQYF
.	.	TRBJ2-1	TRBV19	TGTGCCAGTGGAGCGAGATCCAACAATGAGCAGTTCTTC	CASGARSNNEQFF
.	.	TRBJ1-5	TRBV4-3	TGCGCCAGCAGCCGGCCGCTGTGGGAGGGCGATAGCAATCAGCCCCAGCATTTT	CASSRPLWEGDSNQPQHF
.	.	TRBJ1-3	TRBV5-5	TGTGCCAGCAGCTTGGCCAGGGGCTCTGGAAACACCATATATTTT	CASSLARGSGNTIYF
.	.	TRBJ2-1	TRBV5-1	TGCGCCAGCAGCTTGGGAGGTGCTTCTGAGCAGTTCTTC	CASSLGGASEQFF
TRBD2	.	TRBJ2-3	TRBV7-3	TGTGCCAGCAGCGAGACTAGCGGGGGGCCCGGAGATACGCAGTATTTT	CASSETSGGPGDTQYF
.	.	TRBJ1-5	TRBV6-2/TRBV6-3	TGTGCCAGCAGCCACACGGCGGAGGGACTTAGCAATCAGCCCCAGCATTTT	CASSHTAEGLSNQPQHF
TRBD1	.	TRBJ2-1	TRBV5-6	TGTGCCAGCAGCTCGGACAGGGGGCAGAATGAGCAGTTCTTC	CASSSDRGQNEQFF
.	.	TRBJ1-6	TRBV27	TGTGCCAGCAGTTCTTCCTTCTACGACAGTGGTTCACCCCTCCACTTT	CASSSSFYDSGSPLHF
.	.	TRBJ1-2	TRBV10-3	TGTGCCATCAGTGATTTTGGGTCCAGGACTAACTATGGCTACACCTTC	CAISDFGSRTNYGYTF
TRBD1	.	TRBJ1-1	TRBV11-2	TGTGCCAGCAGCCCCGGGACAGTTATGAACACTGAAGCTTTCTTT	CASSPGTVMNTEAFF
.	.	TRBJ1-1	TRBV7-2	TGTGCCAGCAGCTTATCCGGGGGGAACACTGAAGCTTTCTTT	CASSLSGGNTEAFF
.	.	TRBJ2-2	TRBV3-1/TRBV3-2	TGTGCCAGCAGCCAAGTCCCGGGGGACACCGGGGAGCTGTTTTTT	CASSQVPGDTGELFF
TRBD1	.	TRBJ1-1	TRBV3-1/TRBV3-2	TGTGCCAGCACCCAGGGGGAGGGGGAAGCTTTCTTT	CASTQGEGEAFF
.	.	TRBJ1-1	TRBV3-1/TRBV3-2	TGTGCCAGCAGCCAGAAACGGACTGAAGCTTTCTTT	CASSQKRTEAFF
TRBD2	.	TRBJ2-3	TRBV4-3	TGCGCCAGCAGCCAAGATAACCCGGGCGGGGGAGGAACAGATACGCAGTATTTT	CASSQDNPGGGGTDTQYF
TRBD2	.	TRBJ2-7	TRBV9	TGTGCCAGCAGCAAAGCGGGAGCCTACGAGCAGTACTTC	CASSKAGAYEQYF
.	.	TRBJ2-1	TRBV28	TGTGCCAGCAGTAGGCGGAACTCCTACAATGAGCAGTTCTTC	CASSRRNSYNEQFF
.	.	TRBJ1-2	TRBV21-1	TGTGCCAGCAGCAAAGGACAGGGGTATGGCTACACCTTC	CASSKGQGYGYTF
.	.	TRBJ2-5	TRBV30	TGTGCCTGGAGTGGGAGAATGGAAGAGACCCAGTACTTC	CAWSGRMEETQYF
.	.	TRBJ2-1	TRBV27	TGTGCCAGCAGTTTACCTGCCAGCGGCGCTTACAATGAGCAGTTCTTC	CASSLPASGAYNEQFF
TRBD1	.	TRBJ1-2	TRBV4-1	TGCGCCAGCAGCCAAACCGGGACAGGGGCCGGCTACACCTTC	CASSQTGTGAGYTF
.	.	TRBJ2-3	TRBV3-1/TRBV3-2	TGTGCCAGCAGCCCCCCGGGGGTGGATACGCAGTATTTT	CASSPPGVDTQYF
.	.	TRBJ2-7	TRBV5-1	TGCGCCAGCAGCTTGGGGGACACCGTAACCTACGAGCAGTACTTC	CASSLGDTVTYEQYF
.	.	TRBJ2-3	TRBV29-1	TGCAGCGTAACCGGGACTTCATATAGCACAGATACGCAGTATTTT	CSVTGTSYSTDTQYF
.	few	TRBJ1-2	TRBV6-1	TGTGCCAGCAGTGAGGGGGGGAGCCATGGCTACACCTTC	CASSEGGSHGYTF
TRBD2	.	TRBJ2-3	TRBV6-5	TGTGCCAGCAGTCGGGCGGGGGGGCCTGATACGCAGTATTTT	CASSRAGGPDTQYF
.	once	TRBJ2-7	TRBV18	TGTGCCAGCTCCCGGACAGCCCTATACGAGCAGTACTTC	CASSRTALYEQYF
.	.	TRBJ2-5	TRBV29-1	TGCAGCGTGGCTACGACAGGGACTCAAGAGACCCAGTACTTC	CSVATTGTQETQYF
.	.	TRBJ1-5	TRBV27	TGTGCCAGCAGTTCCTCCTTCGACAGCAGAAATCAGCCCCAGCATTTT	CASSSSFDSRNQPQHF
TRBD1	.	TRBJ2-1	TRBV5-4	TGTGCCAGCAGCTTGGGGCAGGGGGCGATCAATGAGCAGTTCTTC	CASSLGQGAINEQFF
.	.	TRBJ2-7	TRBV7-9	TGTGCCAGCAGCTATGACAGTACCTACGAGCAGTACTTC	CASSYDSTYEQYF
.	.	TRBJ2-1	TRBV10-2	TGCGCCAGCAAAAGGACAGTCGTCTCCTACAATGAGCAGTTCTTC	CASKRTVVSYNEQFF
.	once	TRBJ1-1	TRBV3-1/TRBV3-2	TGTGCCAGCAGCCAGCAGGGAAACACTGAAGCTTTCTTT	CASSQQGNTEAFF
.	.	TRBJ2-7	TRBV28	TGTGCCAGCAGTTTATTGGGCAGGGAGGACTACGAGCAGTACTTC	CASSLLGREDYEQYF
TRBD1	.	TRBJ1-6	TRBV27	TGTGCCAGCAGGTCGGGACAGGGGGTCGATAATTCACCCCTCCACTTT	CASRSGQGVDNSPLHF
.	.	TRBJ2-1	TRBV28	TGTGCCAGCACGGACAATCGCTACAATGAGCAGTTCTTC	CASTDNRYNEQFF
TRBD2	.	TRBJ2-7	TRBV7-9	TGTGCCAGCAGCACGGGACTACAAGTCTACGAGCAGTACTTC	CASSTGLQVYEQYF
TRBD1	.	TRBJ1-5	TRBV28	TGTGCCAGCAGCTTACCAACAGGGGATGCAGGTCAGCCCCAGCATTTT	CASSLPTGDAGQPQHF
.	.	TRBJ2-3	TRBV6-2/TRBV6-3	TGTGCCAGCAGTTCGCCACACACAGATACGCAGTATTTT	CASSSPHTDTQYF
.	.	TRBJ1-6	TRBV7-2	TGTGCCAGCAGCTTAGGGGGGGGACCTAATTCACCCCTCCACTTT	CASSLGGGPNSPLHF
.	once	TRBJ1-2	TRBV10-1	TGCGCCAGCAGTGACCCAGGGGCCCTTAACTATGGCTACACCTTC	CASSDPGALNYGYTF
.	.	TRBJ1-2	TRBV19	TGTGCCAGTACTCCGGACAGCCGTGGGGACTATGGCTACACCTTC	CASTPDSRGDYGYTF
TRBD2	.	TRBJ2-3	TRBV28	TGTGCCAGCAGTCCCGGACTAGCGGGAGGGCCGTGGCTCACAGATACGCAGTATTTT	CASSPGLAGGPWLTDTQYF
.	.	TRBJ2-7	TRBV6-5	TGTGCCAGCAGGGGGAGAAAAGCCTACGAGCAGTACTTC	CASRGRKAYEQYF
.	.	TRBJ2-4	TRBV15	TGTGCCACCAGCAGAGATCAGGGCCTTTCCAGGGACATTCAGTACTTC	CATSRDQGLSRDIQYF